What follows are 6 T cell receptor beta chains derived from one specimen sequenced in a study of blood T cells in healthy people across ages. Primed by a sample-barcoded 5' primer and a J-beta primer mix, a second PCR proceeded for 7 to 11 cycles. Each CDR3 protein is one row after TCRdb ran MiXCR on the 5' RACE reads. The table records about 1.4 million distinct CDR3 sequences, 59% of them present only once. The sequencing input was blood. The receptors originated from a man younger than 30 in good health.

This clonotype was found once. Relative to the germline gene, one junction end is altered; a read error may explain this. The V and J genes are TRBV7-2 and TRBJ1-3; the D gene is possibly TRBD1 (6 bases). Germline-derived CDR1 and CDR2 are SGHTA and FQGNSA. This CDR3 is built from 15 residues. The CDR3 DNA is TGTGTCAGCACCTCAAGGGGGGACCCTGGAAACACCATATATTTT. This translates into CVSTSRGDPGNTIYF.

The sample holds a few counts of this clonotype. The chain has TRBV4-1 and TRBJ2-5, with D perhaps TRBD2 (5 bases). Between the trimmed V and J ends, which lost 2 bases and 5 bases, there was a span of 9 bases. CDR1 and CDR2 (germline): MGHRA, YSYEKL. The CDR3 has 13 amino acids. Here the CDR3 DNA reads TGCGCCAGCAGCCAACCCTGGGAGGAGACCCAGTACTTC. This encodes CASSQPWEETQYF.

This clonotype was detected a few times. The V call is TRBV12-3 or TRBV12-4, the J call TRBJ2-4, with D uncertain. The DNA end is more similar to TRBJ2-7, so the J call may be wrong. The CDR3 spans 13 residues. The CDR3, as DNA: TGTGCCAGCAGTTTAACTATCCTCTACGAGCAGTACTTC. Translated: CASSLTILYEQYF.

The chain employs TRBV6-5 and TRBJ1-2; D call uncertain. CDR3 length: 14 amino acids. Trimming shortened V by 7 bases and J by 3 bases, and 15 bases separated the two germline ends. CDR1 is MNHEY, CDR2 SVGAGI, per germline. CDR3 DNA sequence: TGTGCCAGCAAACCCGGGAATTTGGACTATGGCTACACCTTC. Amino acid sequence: CASKPGNLDYGYTF.

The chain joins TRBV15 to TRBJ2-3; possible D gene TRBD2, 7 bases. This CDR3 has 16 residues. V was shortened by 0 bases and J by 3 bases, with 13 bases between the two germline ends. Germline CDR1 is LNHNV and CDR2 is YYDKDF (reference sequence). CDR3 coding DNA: TGTGCCACCAGCAGAGATTTAAGGGGGGGGACAGATACGCAGTATTTT. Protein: CATSRDLRGGTDTQYF.

CDR3 bases: TGTGCCATCAGTAAGGACGCGGACTATGGCTACACCTTC. Amino acid sequence: CAISKDADYGYTF. The chain uses TRBV10-3 and TRBJ1-2, with D unresolved. The length of the CDR3 is 13 residues. The ends were cut back, 5 bases at V and 3 bases at J, with 10 bases in the middle. Germline assignment: CDR1 ENHRY and CDR2 SYGVKD.